This T cell receptor (beta chain) was found in a study of blood T cell repertoires in COVID-19. This table comes from immunoSEQ multiplex PCR, and its TCRdb copy is limited to in-frame clones, with some not included. The sample holds just over 300,000 clones, approximately 86% seen once. Trimming shortened V by 6 bases and J by 1 base, and 10 bases separated the two germline ends. CDR1 and CDR2 (germline): MNHNY, SVGAGI (reference sequence). The CDR3 runs 13 residues. This chain connects TRBV6-6 to TRBJ2-7; a weak D match, TRBD1 (6 bases). The sequenced material came from peripheral blood. The receptor comes from a man aged 18 to 29 with active or convalescent COVID-19. The CDR3: CASSTGNSYEQYF. CDR3 sequence (DNA): TGTGCCAGCAGCACAGGGAATTCCTACGAGCAGTACTTC.